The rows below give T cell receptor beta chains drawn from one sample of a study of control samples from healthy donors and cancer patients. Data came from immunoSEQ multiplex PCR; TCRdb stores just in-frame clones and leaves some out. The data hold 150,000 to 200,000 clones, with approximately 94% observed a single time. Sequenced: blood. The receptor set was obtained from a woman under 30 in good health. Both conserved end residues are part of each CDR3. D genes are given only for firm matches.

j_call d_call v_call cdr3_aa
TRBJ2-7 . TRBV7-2 CASSYTGPRGREQYF
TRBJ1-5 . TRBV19 CASSEKNNQPQHF
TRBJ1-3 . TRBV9 CASSVTGSLSGNTIYF
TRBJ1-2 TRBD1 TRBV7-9 CASSSTPPGQAAGGYTF
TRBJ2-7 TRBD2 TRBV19 CASSLLAGAGSYEQYF
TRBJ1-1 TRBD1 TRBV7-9 CASSPTLRGGRAFF
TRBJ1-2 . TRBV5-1 CASSSGPLTSPNDLGYTF
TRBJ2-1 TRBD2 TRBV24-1 CATSDLGLAGVPEQFF
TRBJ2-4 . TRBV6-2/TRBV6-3 CASSYGVGQKYF
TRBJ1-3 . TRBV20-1 CSANEGSGNTIYF
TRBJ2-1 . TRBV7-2 CASSLSINEQFF
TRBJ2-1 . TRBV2 CASILGSSEQFF
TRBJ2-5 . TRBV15 CATSREGRGITQYF
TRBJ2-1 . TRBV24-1 CATSDWRSGRGFF
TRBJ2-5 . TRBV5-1 CASSLEAGQETQYF
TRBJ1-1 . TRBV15 CATSTFQGTTETFF
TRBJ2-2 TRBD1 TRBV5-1 CASSFVDRDTGELFF
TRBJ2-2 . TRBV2 CASSEESNTGELFF
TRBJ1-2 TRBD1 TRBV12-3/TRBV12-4 CASSGTANYGYTF
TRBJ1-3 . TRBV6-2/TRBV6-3 CASSRGSLGNTIYF
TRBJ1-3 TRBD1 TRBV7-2 CASSSHRSGGSGNTIYF
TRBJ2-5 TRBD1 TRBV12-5 CASGFLTGGVKTQYF
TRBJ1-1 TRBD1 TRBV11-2 CASSSRQGYWSEAFF
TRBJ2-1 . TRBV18 CASSPPGGYEQFF
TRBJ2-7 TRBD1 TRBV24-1 CATSDSGTGGVGYEQYF
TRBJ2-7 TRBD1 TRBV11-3 CASSTRTGGGEQYF
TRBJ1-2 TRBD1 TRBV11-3 CASSSQGDYGYTF
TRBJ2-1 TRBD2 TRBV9 CASSVVGGTSGHNEQFF
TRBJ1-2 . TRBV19 CASSIQVARAGYTF
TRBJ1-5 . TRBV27 CASSPAGDQPQHF
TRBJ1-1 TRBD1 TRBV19 CASIPRTGGLNTEAFF
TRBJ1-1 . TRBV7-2 CASSLGTVNTEAFF
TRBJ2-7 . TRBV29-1 CSVELFEDRAYEQYF
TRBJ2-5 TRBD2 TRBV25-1 CASSDPRGDAETQYF
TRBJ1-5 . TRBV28 CASSLISGGGNQPQHF
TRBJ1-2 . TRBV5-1 CASSLEGTTRGYTF
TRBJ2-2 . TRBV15 CATSRDPGTANTGELFF